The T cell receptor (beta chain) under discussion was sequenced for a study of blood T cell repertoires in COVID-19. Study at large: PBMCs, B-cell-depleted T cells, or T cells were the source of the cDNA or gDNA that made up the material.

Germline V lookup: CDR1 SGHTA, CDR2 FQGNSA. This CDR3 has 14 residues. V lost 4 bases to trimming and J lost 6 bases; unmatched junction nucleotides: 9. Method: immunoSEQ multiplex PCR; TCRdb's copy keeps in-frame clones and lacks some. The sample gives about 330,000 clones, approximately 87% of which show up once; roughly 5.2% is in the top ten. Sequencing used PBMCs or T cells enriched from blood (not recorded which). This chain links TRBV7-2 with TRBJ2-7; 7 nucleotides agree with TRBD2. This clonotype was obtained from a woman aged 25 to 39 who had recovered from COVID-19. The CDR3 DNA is TGTGCCAGCAGCTCTATCGGACTAGTGGGCGAGCAGTACTTC. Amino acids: CASSSIGLVGEQYF.